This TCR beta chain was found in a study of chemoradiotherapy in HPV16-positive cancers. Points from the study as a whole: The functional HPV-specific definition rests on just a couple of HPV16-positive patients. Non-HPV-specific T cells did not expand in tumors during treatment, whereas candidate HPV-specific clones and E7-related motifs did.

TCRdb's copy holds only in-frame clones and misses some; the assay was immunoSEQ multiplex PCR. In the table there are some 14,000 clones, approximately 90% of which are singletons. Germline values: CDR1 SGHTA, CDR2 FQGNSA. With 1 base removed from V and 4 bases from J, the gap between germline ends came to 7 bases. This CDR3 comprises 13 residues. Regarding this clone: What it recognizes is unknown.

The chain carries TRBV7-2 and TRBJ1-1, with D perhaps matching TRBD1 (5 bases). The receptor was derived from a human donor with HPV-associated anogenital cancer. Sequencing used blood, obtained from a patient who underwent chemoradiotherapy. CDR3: CASSLVGVTEAFF. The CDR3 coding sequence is TGTGCCAGCAGCTTAGTAGGGGTCACTGAAGCTTTCTTT.